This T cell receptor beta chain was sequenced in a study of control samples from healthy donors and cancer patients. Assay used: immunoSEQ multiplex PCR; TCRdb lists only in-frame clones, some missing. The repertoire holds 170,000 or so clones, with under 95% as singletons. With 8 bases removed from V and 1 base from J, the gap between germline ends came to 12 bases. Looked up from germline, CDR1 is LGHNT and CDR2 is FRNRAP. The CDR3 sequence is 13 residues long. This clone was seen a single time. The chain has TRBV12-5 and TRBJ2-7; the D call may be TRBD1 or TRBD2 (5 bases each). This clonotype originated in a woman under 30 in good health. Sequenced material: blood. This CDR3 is CASSLGASYEQYF. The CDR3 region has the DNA TGTGCTAGTTCCCTCGGGGCTTCCTACGAGCAGTACTTC.